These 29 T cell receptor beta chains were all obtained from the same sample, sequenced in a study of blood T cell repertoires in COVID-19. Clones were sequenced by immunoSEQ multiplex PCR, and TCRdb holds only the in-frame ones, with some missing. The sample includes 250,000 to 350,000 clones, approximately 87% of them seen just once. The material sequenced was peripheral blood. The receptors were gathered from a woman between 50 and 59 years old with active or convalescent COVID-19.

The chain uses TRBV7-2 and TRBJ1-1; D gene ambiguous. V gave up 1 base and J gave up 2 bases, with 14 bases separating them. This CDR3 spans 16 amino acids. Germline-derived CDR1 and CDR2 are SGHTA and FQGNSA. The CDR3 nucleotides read TGTGCCAGCAGCTTAGGGAACTGGCGGGGTAACACTGAAGCTTTCTTT. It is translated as CASSLGNWRGNTEAFF.

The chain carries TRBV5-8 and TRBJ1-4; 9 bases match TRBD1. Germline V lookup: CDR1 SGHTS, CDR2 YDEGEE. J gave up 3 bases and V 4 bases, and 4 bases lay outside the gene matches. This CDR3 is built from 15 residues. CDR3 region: CASSPGTGSNEKLFF. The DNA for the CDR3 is TGTGCCAGCAGCCCCGGGACAGGGTCTAATGAAAAACTGTTTTTT.

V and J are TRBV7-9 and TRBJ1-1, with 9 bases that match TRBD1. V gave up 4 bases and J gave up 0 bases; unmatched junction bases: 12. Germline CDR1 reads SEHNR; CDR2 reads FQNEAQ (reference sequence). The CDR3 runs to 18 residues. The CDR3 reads CASSSLAIQGAMNTEAFF. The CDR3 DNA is TGTGCCAGCAGCTCTCTAGCGATACAGGGGGCCATGAACACTGAAGCTTTCTTT.

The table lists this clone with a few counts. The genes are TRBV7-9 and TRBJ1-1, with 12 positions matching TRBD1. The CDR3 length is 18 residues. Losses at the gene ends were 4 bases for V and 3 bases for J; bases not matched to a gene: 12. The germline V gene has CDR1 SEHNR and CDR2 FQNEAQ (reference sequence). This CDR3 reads CASSSRDPGQGAYTEAFF. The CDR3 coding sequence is TGTGCCAGCAGCTCTAGAGACCCGGGACAGGGGGCTTACACTGAAGCTTTCTTT.

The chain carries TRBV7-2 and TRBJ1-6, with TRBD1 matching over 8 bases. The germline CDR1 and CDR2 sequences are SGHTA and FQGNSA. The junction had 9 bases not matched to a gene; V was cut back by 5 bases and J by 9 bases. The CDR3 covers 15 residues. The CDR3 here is CASSLSQGAGSPLHF. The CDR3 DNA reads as TGTGCCAGCAGCCTGTCTCAGGGGGCGGGTTCACCCCTCCACTTT.

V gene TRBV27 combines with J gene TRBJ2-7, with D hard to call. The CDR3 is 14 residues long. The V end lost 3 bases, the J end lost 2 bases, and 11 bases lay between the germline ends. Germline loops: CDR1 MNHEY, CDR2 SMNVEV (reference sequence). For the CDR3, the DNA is TGTGCCAGCAGTTTTAGCAATTTACCCTACGAGCAGTACTTC. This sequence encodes CASSFSNLPYEQYF.

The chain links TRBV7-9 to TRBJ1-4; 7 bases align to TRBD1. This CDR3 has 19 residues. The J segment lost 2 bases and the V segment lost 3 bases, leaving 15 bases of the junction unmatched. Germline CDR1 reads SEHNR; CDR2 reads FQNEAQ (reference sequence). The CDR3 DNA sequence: TGTGCCAGCAGCTTGGGTTGGTCATTACCGGGACAGACTAATGAAAAACTGTTTTTT. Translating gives CASSLGWSLPGQTNEKLFF. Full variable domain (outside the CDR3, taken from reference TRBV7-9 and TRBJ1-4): DTGVSQNPRHKITKRGQNVTFRCDPISEHNRLYWYRQTLGQGPEFLTYFQNEAQLEKSRLLSDRFSAERPKGSFSTLEIQRTEQGDSAMYLCASSLGWSLPGQTNEKLFFGSGTQLSVL.

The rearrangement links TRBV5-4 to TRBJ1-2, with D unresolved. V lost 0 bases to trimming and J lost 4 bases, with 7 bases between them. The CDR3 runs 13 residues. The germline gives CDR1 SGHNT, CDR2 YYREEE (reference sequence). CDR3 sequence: CASSLGSGYGYTF. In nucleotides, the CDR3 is TGTGCCAGCAGCTTGGGGTCAGGCTATGGCTACACCTTC.

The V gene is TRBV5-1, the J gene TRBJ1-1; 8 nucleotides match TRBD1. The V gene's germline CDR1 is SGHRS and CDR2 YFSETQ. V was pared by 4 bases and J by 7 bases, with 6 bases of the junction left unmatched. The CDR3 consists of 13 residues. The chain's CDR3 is CASSVGQGYEAFF. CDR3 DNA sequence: TGCGCCAGCAGCGTCGGACAGGGCTATGAAGCTTTCTTT. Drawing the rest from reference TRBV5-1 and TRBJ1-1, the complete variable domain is KAGVTQTPRYLIKTRGQQVTLSCSPISGHRSVSWYQQTPGQGLQFLFEYFSETQRNKGNFPGRFSGRQFSNSRSEMNVSTLELGDSALYLCASSVGQGYEAFFGQGTRLTVV.

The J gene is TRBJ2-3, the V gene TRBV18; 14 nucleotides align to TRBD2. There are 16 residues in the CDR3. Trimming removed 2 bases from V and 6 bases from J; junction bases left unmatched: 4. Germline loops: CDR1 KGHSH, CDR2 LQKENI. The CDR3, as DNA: TGTGCCAGCTCACCAACGGGACTAGCGGGGGCTGATACGCAGTATTTT. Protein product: CASSPTGLAGADTQYF.

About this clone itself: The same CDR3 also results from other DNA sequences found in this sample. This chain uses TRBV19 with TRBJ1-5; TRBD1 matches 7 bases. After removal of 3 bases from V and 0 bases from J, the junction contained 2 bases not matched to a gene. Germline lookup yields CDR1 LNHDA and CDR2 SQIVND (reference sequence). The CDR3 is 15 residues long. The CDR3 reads CASSIRQGSNQPQHF. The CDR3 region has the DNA TGTGCCAGTAGTATTCGACAGGGTAGCAATCAGCCCCAGCATTTT.

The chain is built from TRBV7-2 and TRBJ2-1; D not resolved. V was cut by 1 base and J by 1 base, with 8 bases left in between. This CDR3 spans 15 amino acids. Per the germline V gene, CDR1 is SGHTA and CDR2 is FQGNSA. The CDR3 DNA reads TGTGCCAGCAGCTTAGGTCAGGCGTCCTACAATGAGCAGTTCTTC. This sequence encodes CASSLGQASYNEQFF. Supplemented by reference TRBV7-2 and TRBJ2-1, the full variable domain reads GAGVSQSPSNKVTEKGKDVELRCDPISGHTALYWYRQSLGQGLEFLIYFQGNSAPDKSGLPSDRFSAERTGGSVSTLTIQRTQQEDSAVYLCASSLGQASYNEQFFGPGTRLTVL.

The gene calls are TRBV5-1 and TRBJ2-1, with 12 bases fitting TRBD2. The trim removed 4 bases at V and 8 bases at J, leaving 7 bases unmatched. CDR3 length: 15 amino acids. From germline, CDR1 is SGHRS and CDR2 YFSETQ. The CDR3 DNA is TGCGCCAGCAGCGCTAGCGGGAGGGCCGGATATGAGCAGTTCTTC. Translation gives CASSASGRAGYEQFF. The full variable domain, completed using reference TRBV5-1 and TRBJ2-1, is KAGVTQTPRYLIKTRGQQVTLSCSPISGHRSVSWYQQTPGQGLQFLFEYFSETQRNKGNFPGRFSGRQFSNSRSEMNVSTLELGDSALYLCASSASGRAGYEQFFGPGTRLTVL.

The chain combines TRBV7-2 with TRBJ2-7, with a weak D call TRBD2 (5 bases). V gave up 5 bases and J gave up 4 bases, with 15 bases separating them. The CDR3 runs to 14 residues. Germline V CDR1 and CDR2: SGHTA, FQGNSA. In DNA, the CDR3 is TGTGCCAGCAGCCACGCGGCTAGCACGTACGAGCAGTACTTC. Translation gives CASSHAASTYEQYF.

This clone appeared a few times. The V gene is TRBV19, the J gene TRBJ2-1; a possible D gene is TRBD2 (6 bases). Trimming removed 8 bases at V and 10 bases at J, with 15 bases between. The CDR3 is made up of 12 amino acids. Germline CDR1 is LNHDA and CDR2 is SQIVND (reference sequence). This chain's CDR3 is CASGGWGEEQFF. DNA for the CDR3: TGTGCCAGTGGTGGGTGGGGGGAAGAGCAGTTCTTC.

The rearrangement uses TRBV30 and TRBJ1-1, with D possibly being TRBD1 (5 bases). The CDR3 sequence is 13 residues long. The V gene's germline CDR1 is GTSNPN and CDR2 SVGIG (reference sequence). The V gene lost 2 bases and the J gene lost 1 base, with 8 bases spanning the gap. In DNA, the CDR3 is TGTGCCTGGAGTTTCGACAGGAACACTGAAGCTTTCTTT. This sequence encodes CAWSFDRNTEAFF.

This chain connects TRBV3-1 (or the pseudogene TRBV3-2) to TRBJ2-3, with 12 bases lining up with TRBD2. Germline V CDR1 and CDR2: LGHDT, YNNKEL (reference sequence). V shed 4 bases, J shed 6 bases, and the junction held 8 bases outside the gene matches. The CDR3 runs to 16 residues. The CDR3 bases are TGTGCCAGCAGCCCTACTAGCGGGGGGCCCTTTGATACGCAGTATTTT. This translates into CASSPTSGGPFDTQYF.

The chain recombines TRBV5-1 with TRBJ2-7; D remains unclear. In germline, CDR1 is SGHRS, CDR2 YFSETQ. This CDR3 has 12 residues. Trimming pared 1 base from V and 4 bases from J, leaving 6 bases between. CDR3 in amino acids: CASSLSTYEQYF. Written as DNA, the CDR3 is TGCGCCAGCAGCTTGAGTACATACGAGCAGTACTTC.

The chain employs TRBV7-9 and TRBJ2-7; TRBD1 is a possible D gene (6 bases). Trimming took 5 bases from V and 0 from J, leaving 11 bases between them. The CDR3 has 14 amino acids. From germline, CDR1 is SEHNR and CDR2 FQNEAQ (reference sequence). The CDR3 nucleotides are TGTGCCAGCAGCCTAGGACAGATCTCCTACGAGCAGTACTTC. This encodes CASSLGQISYEQYF.

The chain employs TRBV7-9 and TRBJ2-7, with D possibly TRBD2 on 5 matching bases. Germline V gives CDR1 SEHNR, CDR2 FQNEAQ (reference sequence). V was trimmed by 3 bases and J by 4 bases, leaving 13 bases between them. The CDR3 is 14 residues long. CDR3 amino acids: CASSFSTRTYEQYF. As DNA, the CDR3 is TGTGCCAGCAGCTTTTCGACACGGACTTACGAGCAGTACTTC. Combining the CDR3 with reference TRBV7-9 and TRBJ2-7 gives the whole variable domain DTGVSQNPRHKITKRGQNVTFRCDPISEHNRLYWYRQTLGQGPEFLTYFQNEAQLEKSRLLSDRFSAERPKGSFSTLEIQRTEQGDSAMYLCASSFSTRTYEQYFGPGTRLTVT.

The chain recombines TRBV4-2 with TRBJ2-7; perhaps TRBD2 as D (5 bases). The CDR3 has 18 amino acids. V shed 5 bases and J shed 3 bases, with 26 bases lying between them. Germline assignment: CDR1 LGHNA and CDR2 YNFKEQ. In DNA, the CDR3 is TGTGCCAGCAGCGTACGACACGATCTAAGCGGAATAGGCTACGAGCAGTACTTC. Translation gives CASSVRHDLSGIGYEQYF.

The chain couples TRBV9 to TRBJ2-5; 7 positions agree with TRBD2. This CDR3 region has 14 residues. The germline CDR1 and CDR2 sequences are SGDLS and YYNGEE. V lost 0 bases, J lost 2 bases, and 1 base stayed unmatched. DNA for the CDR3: TGTGCCAGCAGCGTAGAAGCGGGACAAGAGACCCAGTACTTC. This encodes CASSVEAGQETQYF.

The CDR3 sequence is CASSLVDRGPSVVYEQYF. The CDR3 region has the DNA TGTGCCAGCAGCTTAGTGGACAGGGGGCCCTCAGTAGTCTACGAGCAGTACTTC. The chain uses TRBV7-8 and TRBJ2-7; 11 bases agree with TRBD1. This CDR3 region has 18 residues. Germline lookup yields CDR1 SGHVS and CDR2 FQNEAQ. Trimming removed 1 base from V and 3 bases from J; junction bases left unmatched: 11.

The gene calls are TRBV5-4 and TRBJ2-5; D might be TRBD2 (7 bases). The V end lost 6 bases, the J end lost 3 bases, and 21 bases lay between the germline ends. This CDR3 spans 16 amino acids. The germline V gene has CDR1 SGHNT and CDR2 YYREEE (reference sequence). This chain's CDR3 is CASTLGGASGKETQYF. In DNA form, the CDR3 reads TGTGCCAGCACCCTGGGGGGCGCTAGCGGCAAAGAGACCCAGTACTTC.

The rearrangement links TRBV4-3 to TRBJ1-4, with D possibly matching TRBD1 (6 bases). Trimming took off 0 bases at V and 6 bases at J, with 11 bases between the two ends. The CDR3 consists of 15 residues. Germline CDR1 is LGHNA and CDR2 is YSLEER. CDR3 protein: CASSQDGGQDEKLFF. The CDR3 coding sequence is TGCGCCAGCAGCCAAGACGGGGGGCAGGATGAAAAACTGTTTTTT.

The CDR3 nucleotides read TGTGCCAGCAGCCATCACGGGACTAGCGAGTCCTACGAGCAGTACTTC. As protein: CASSHHGTSESYEQYF. V usage is TRBV13 and J usage is TRBJ2-7, with TRBD2 matching 10 bases. CDR3 length: 16 residues. CDR1 and CDR2 (germline): PRHDT, FYEKMQ (reference sequence). The trim removed 5 bases at V and 1 base at J, leaving 8 bases unmatched.

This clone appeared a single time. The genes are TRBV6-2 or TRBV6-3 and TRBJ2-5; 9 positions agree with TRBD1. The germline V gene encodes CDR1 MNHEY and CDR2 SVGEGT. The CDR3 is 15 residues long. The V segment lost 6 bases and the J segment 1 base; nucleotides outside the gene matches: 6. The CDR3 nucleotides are TGTGCCAGCAGCTTCACAGGGGGCATCCAAGAGACCCAGTACTTC. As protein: CASSFTGGIQETQYF.

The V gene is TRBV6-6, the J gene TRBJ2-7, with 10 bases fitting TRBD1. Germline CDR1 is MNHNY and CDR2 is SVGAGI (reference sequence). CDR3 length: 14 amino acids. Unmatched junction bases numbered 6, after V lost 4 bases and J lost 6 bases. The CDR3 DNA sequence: TGTGCCAGCAGTTTCCGGGACAGGGGCAGCGAGCAGTACTTC. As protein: CASSFRDRGSEQYF.

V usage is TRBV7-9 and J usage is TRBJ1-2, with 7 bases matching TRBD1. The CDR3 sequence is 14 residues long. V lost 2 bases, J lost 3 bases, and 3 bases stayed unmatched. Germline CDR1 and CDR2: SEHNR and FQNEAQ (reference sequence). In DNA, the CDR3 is TGTGCCAGCAGCTTAACAGGGGTTTACTATGGCTACACCTTC. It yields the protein CASSLTGVYYGYTF.